A selection of T cell receptor beta chains follows, all from one sample in a study of blood T cell repertoires in COVID-19. Produced via immunoSEQ multiplex PCR; TCRdb's table is partial and in-frame only. This repertoire shows around 330,000 clones, roughly 90% found once; its top ten account for more than 8.5%. Sequenced input: PBMCs or T cells enriched from blood (not recorded which). The source is a woman aged 18-29 years who had recovered from COVID-19. The CDR3 runs from the conserved cysteine through the conserved F or W. A D gene is named only where the DNA matches it firmly. Expanded clones get a size class; other rows say once, few or many, or leave the size out.

V	J	size	length	D	CDR3	DNA
TRBV2	TRBJ1-1	-	13	-	CASSEGVRTEAFF	TGTGCCAGCAGTGAAGGCGTGAGGACTGAAGCTTTCTTT
TRBV19	TRBJ1-4	-	12	-	CASSIGRGKLFF	TGTGCCAGTAGTATAGGCCGGGGAAAACTGTTTTTT
TRBV28	TRBJ2-7	-	12	-	CASSLRSYEQYF	TGTGCCAGCAGTTTGCGCTCCTACGAGCAGTACTTC
TRBV5-1	TRBJ2-2	-	17	TRBD2	CASSLRTSGENTGELFF	TGCGCCAGCAGCTTAAGGACTAGCGGGGAAAACACCGGGGAGCTGTTTTTT
TRBV5-4	TRBJ1-1	-	15	TRBD1	CASSRGQGMNTEAFF	TGTGCCAGCAGCCGGGGACAGGGGATGAACACTGAAGCTTTCTTT
TRBV7-9	TRBJ2-3	-	14	-	CASIPDRATDTQYF	TGTGCCAGCATCCCTGACAGAGCCACAGATACGCAGTATTTT
TRBV7-2	TRBJ1-4	-	15	TRBD1	CASSPGQGWEEKLFF	TGTGCCAGCAGCCCAGGACAGGGGTGGGAGGAAAAACTGTTTTTT
TRBV15	TRBJ2-2	-	15	-	CATSRDPSNTGELFF	TGTGCCACCAGCAGAGATCCTTCGAACACCGGGGAGCTGTTTTTT
TRBV9	TRBJ1-1	once	13	-	CASSVAMNTEAFF	TGTGCCAGCAGCGTAGCCATGAACACTGAAGCTTTCTTT
TRBV6-2/TRBV6-3	TRBJ2-1	few	16	TRBD2	CASSYAKRGSYNEQFF	TGTGCCAGCAGTTACGCAAAGCGGGGCTCCTACAATGAGCAGTTCTTC
TRBV7-8	TRBJ1-4	-	14	-	CATQPTEINEKLFF	TGTGCCACCCAACCGACAGAAATAAATGAAAAACTGTTTTTT
TRBV5-1	TRBJ2-5	-	17	TRBD2	CASSLLVQRGGLETQYF	TGCGCCAGCAGCTTATTAGTCCAGCGGGGGGGCCTAGAGACCCAGTACTTC